This entry lists 27 T cell receptor beta chains sequenced from one sample in a study of T cell responses to AZD1222 COVID-19 vaccine (dated by TCRdb to 2020 to 2022). The intended sense of this specimen's time point label: about 28 days (+/-7) after the second vaccine dose. Receptors were amplified or captured by the immunoSEQ multiplex PCR assay. TCRdb obtained this table from immuneACCESS and retained in-frame rearrangements with V and J assigned. These tables miss some clones; where compared with another copy, unresolved V genes account for less than half of the shortfall, and the remainder is unexplained. Here the sample has about 140,000 clones; approximately 92% occur a single time. The top ten clonotypes cover 3% to 4% of the sample. Sequencing was performed on peripheral blood, taken 28 days after the second AZD1222 dose. The receptor set was obtained from an adult who received the AZD1222 COVID-19 vaccine.

V is TRBV30 and J is TRBJ1-5; D not resolved. V lost 0 bases to trimming and J lost 1 base, with 4 bases between them. This CDR3 has 13 amino acids. Germline CDR1 reads GTSNPN; CDR2 reads SVGIG (reference sequence). In nucleotides, the CDR3 is TGTGCCTGGAGTGTTGGCAGCAATCAGCCCCAGCATTTT. The encoded protein is CAWSVGSNQPQHF.

The chain has TRBV5-4 and TRBJ1-6; 11 positions match TRBD1. This CDR3 region has 14 residues. V lost 3 bases to trimming and J lost 9 bases; unmatched junction nucleotides: 2. The germline V gene has CDR1 SGHNT and CDR2 YYREEE (reference sequence). CDR3 DNA: TGTGCCAGCAGCTCGGACAGGGGGCTTTCACCCCTCCACTTT. Translation: CASSSDRGLSPLHF.

This clone appeared once. The chain has TRBV4-2 and TRBJ2-5, with 12 nucleotides matching TRBD2. Per the germline V gene, CDR1 is LGHNA and CDR2 is YNFKEQ. V lost 5 bases and J lost 5; bases outside the gene matches: 12. This CDR3 region has 17 residues. CDR3 nucleotide sequence: TGTGCCAGCAGCTCCGGACTAGCGGGACAAGCCGGGGAGACCCAGTACTTC. Its protein product is CASSSGLAGQAGETQYF.

The chain links TRBV5-5 to TRBJ2-1; tentatively, D is TRBD1 (8 bases). Between the trimmed V and J ends, which lost 4 bases and 15 bases, there was a span of 29 bases. The CDR3 spans 16 residues. Germline CDR1 is SGHKS and CDR2 is YYEKEE (reference sequence). CDR3 amino acids: CASSPGGGQVDEGLFF. CDR3 nucleotides: TGTGCCAGCAGCCCTGGGGGGGGACAGGTTGACGAGGGTTTGTTCTTC.

This clone was counted once. J is TRBJ2-3 and V is TRBV7-2; D is ambiguous. This CDR3 contains 12 residues. CDR1 is SGHTA, CDR2 FQGNSA, per germline. V lost 2 bases, J lost 6 bases, and 6 bases lay in between. CDR3 sequence reads: CASSLKGDTQYF. The CDR3 DNA is TGTGCCAGCAGCTTAAAAGGGGATACGCAGTATTTT.

V is TRBV19 and J is TRBJ1-2; D is ambiguous. This CDR3 has 14 residues. Germline CDR1 reads LNHDA; CDR2 reads SQIVND (reference sequence). The germline V and J ends were trimmed by 3 bases and 8 bases, with 16 bases remaining between them. CDR3 DNA: TGTGCCAGTAGTATCGACCGGGGAGGCGGCGGCTACACCTTC. Translating it yields CASSIDRGGGGYTF.

V usage is TRBV20-1 and J usage is TRBJ2-5; weak D call: TRBD2 (5 bases). Germline V gives CDR1 DFQATT, CDR2 SNEGSKA (reference sequence). V was clipped by 3 bases and J by 4 bases, with 9 bases between them. This CDR3 has 12 residues. The CDR3: CSASIAGETQYF. In nucleotides, the CDR3 is TGCAGTGCTAGTATCGCGGGAGAGACCCAGTACTTC.

J is TRBJ1-1 and V is TRBV23-1; 8 bases map to TRBD1. TRBV23-1 has ORF status, its function being uncertain. V lost 0 bases, J lost 4 bases, and 13 bases stayed unmatched. This CDR3 has 18 amino acids. The CDR3 DNA follows: TGCGCCAGCAGTCAATCTAAGGGGACGAACAGGGGGGGCACTGAAGCTTTCTTT. It specifies CASSQSKGTNRGGTEAFF.

V is TRBV28 and J is TRBJ1-2; no clear D gene. Germline V lookup: CDR1 MDHEN, CDR2 SYDVKM. The CDR3 is 13 amino acids. The V gene lost 5 bases and the J gene lost 4 bases, with 11 bases spanning the gap. CDR3 sequence (DNA): TGTGCCAGCAGTAGGGTTTCCGGCTATGGCTACACCTTC. It codes for CASSRVSGYGYTF.

The CDR3 bases are TGTGCCAGCAGTTTACTGGGCACCATATATTTT. This sequence encodes CASSLLGTIYF. The rearrangement links TRBV12-3 or TRBV12-4 to TRBJ1-3; D unresolved. V was trimmed by 2 bases and J by 9 bases, leaving 5 bases between them. This CDR3 is built from 11 residues.

The rearrangement links TRBV28 to TRBJ1-1, with TRBD1 as a possible D gene (6 bases). This CDR3 has 16 residues. V lost 4 bases and J 5 bases, leaving 20 bases between the germline ends. In germline, CDR1 is MDHEN, CDR2 SYDVKM. The DNA of the CDR3 is TGTGCCAGCAGTTCGCACTTCCGAACAGGGAGAACTGAAGCTTTCTTT. It specifies CASSSHFRTGRTEAFF. Looking up the rest from reference TRBV28 and TRBJ1-1 gives the full variable domain: DVKVTQSSRYLVKRTGEKVFLECVQDMDHENMFWYRQDPGLGLRLIYFSYDVKMKEKGDIPEGYSVSREKKERFSLILESASTNQTSMYLCASSSHFRTGRTEAFFGQGTRLTVV.

The chain combines TRBV3-1 (or the pseudogene TRBV3-2) with TRBJ2-7; D not certain. Germline V gene lookup returns CDR1 LGHDT and CDR2 YNNKEL (reference sequence). The CDR3 extends over 12 amino acids. Deletions cut 4 bases from V and 3 bases from J, with 7 bases between. The CDR3 nucleotides read TGTGCCAGCAGCCTTACAAGCTACGAGCAGTACTTC. Protein: CASSLTSYEQYF.

The gene calls are TRBV14 and TRBJ2-3; D not resolved. The CDR3 runs 13 residues. Germline CDR1 SGHDN, CDR2 FVKESK. V was clipped by 6 bases and J by 1 base, with 8 bases between them. This CDR3 is CASSGYRTDTQYF. CDR3 nucleotides: TGTGCCAGCAGTGGGTACCGCACAGATACGCAGTATTTT. Supplemented by reference TRBV14 and TRBJ2-3, the full variable domain reads EAGVTQFPSHSVIEKGQTVTLRCDPISGHDNLYWYRRVMGKEIKFLLHFVKESKQDESGMPNNRFLAERTGGTYSTLKVQPAELEDSGVYFCASSGYRTDTQYFGPGTRLTVL.

The chain employs TRBV7-8 and TRBJ1-1, with D unclear. CDR3 length: 13 amino acids. V shed 5 bases and J shed 0 bases, with 7 bases lying between them. The V gene's germline CDR1 is SGHVS and CDR2 FQNEAQ. The CDR3: CASSPGLNTEAFF. The CDR3 DNA follows: TGTGCCAGCAGCCCGGGGTTGAACACTGAAGCTTTCTTT.

This clone appeared a single time. This chain uses TRBV5-4 with TRBJ2-3; D is unclear. V lost 0 bases and J lost 8, with 7 bases in between. This CDR3 spans 12 amino acids. Germline lookup yields CDR1 SGHNT and CDR2 YYREEE (reference sequence). The CDR3 protein is CASSLVTGTQYF. Here the CDR3 DNA reads TGTGCCAGCAGCTTGGTTACGGGTACGCAGTATTTT. Variable domain in full (rest from reference TRBV5-4 and TRBJ2-3): ETGVTQSPTHLIKTRGQQVTLRCSSQSGHNTVSWYQQALGQGPQFIFQYYREEENGRGNFPPRFSGLQFPNYSSELNVNALELDDSALYLCASSLVTGTQYFGPGTRLTVL.

V usage is TRBV5-1 and J usage is TRBJ1-2; 9 bases are shared with TRBD1. There are 15 residues in the CDR3. Germline V gene data show CDR1 as SGHRS and CDR2 as YFSETQ. J lost 4 bases, V lost 4 bases, and 8 bases had no gene match. Here the CDR3 DNA reads TGCGCCAGCAGCCCGTCGATGACAGGGGGCTATGGCTACACCTTC. It translates to CASSPSMTGGYGYTF.

The chain joins TRBV3-1 (or the pseudogene TRBV3-2) to TRBJ2-7; D not certain. Germline V gene data show CDR1 as LGHDT and CDR2 as YNNKEL (reference sequence). The CDR3 runs 12 residues. V was clipped by 1 base and J by 7 bases, with 8 bases between them. Here the CDR3 DNA reads TGTGCCAGCAGCCAAGTGTTGACGGAGCAGTACTTC. Translation: CASSQVLTEQYF.

The chain recombines TRBV28 with TRBJ1-6, with D uncertain. V lost 7 bases to trimming and J lost 9 bases, with 13 bases between them. The length of the CDR3 is 13 residues. Germline values: CDR1 MDHEN, CDR2 SYDVKM. In DNA form, the CDR3 reads TGTGCCAGCACCCTCGGTAAGGGTTCACCCCTCCACTTT. Encoded protein: CASTLGKGSPLHF.

The chain employs TRBV6-5 and TRBJ1-2; no firm D call. In germline, CDR1 is MNHEY, CDR2 SVGAGI. The CDR3 totals 13 residues. V gave up 5 bases and J gave up 8 bases, with 15 bases separating them. CDR3 in DNA: TGTGCCAGCAGTAAGACCCCGGTCACGGGCTACACCTTC. Translating gives CASSKTPVTGYTF.

The chain links TRBV18 to TRBJ2-7; TRBD1 is a possible D gene (6 bases). The CDR3 runs to 13 residues. Per the germline V gene, CDR1 is KGHSH and CDR2 is LQKENI. V lost 5 bases and J 2 bases, leaving 10 bases between the germline ends. The CDR3 DNA sequence: TGTGCCAGCTCATCGGGACAAACCTACGAGCAGTACTTC. Protein product: CASSSGQTYEQYF. Using reference TRBV18 and TRBJ2-7 for the parts outside the CDR3, the full variable domain is NAGVMQNPRHLVRRRGQEARLRCSPMKGHSHVYWYRQLPEEGLKFMVYLQKENIIDESGMPKERFSAEFPKEGPSILRIQQVVRGDSAAYFCASSSGQTYEQYFGPGTRLTVT.

The chain couples TRBV6-5 to TRBJ1-6, with 8 nucleotides matching TRBD1. The CDR3 has 15 residues. Germline-derived CDR1 and CDR2 are MNHEY and SVGAGI. J was trimmed by 11 bases and V by 5 bases; bases with no gene match: 11. The CDR3: CASSPQDRAGTPLHF. CDR3 sequence (DNA): TGTGCCAGCAGTCCCCAGGACAGGGCAGGGACACCCCTCCACTTT.

The chain uses TRBV7-2 and TRBJ1-2; TRBD1 is a possible D gene (5 bases). There are 15 residues in the CDR3. V was shortened by 1 base and J by 8 bases, with 17 bases between the two germline ends. CDR1 is SGHTA, CDR2 FQGNSA, per germline. The CDR3 protein is CASSLVTAQGEGYTF. CDR3 nucleotides: TGTGCCAGCAGCTTAGTAACAGCTCAGGGTGAGGGCTACACCTTC. The full variable domain, rest sourced from reference TRBV7-2 and TRBJ1-2, is GAGVSQSPSNKVTEKGKDVELRCDPISGHTALYWYRQSLGQGLEFLIYFQGNSAPDKSGLPSDRFSAERTGGSVSTLTIQRTQQEDSAVYLCASSLVTAQGEGYTFGSGTRLTVV.

V and J are TRBV18 and TRBJ1-1; 7 bases align to TRBD1. The germline CDR1 and CDR2 sequences are KGHSH and LQKENI. The CDR3 contains 15 residues. After removal of 3 bases from V and 1 base from J, the junction contained 5 bases not matched to a gene. Written as DNA, the CDR3 is TGTGCCAGCTCACCCGTACGGGACAGGAACACTGAAGCTTTCTTT. Translation gives CASSPVRDRNTEAFF.

The J gene is TRBJ2-1, the V gene TRBV6-2 or TRBV6-3; TRBD1 might be the D (6 bases). V was trimmed by 3 bases and J by 4 bases, leaving 10 bases between them. The CDR3 spans 14 residues. CDR1 MNHEY and CDR2 SVGEGT come from the germline V gene. The CDR3 nucleotides are TGTGCCAGCAGTTATCAGGGGCCGTACAATGAGCAGTTCTTC. Translation: CASSYQGPYNEQFF.

The chain combines TRBV5-4 with TRBJ1-2; TRBD1 is a possible D gene (6 bases). CDR1 and CDR2 (germline): SGHNT, YYREEE (reference sequence). The CDR3 consists of 16 residues. V shed 4 bases and J shed 4 bases, with 20 bases lying between them. CDR3 amino acids: CASSNKPGTSRYGYTF. The CDR3 bases are TGTGCCAGCAGCAACAAACCCGGGACAAGTCGCTATGGCTACACCTTC.

This clone has a single count. The CDR3 here is CASTLRDNSYEQYF. In DNA, the CDR3 is TGTGCCAGCACCTTACGGGACAATTCCTACGAGCAGTACTTC. The chain employs TRBV6-5 and TRBJ2-7; maybe TRBD1 (6 bases). This CDR3 contains 14 residues. Per germline, CDR1 MNHEY and CDR2 SVGAGI. The germline V and J ends were trimmed by 7 bases and 1 base, with 14 bases remaining between them.

This clone was picked up a small number of times. The CDR3 is CASSLEGSNPSTDTQYF. The CDR3 bases are TGTGCCAGCAGCTTAGAAGGGAGTAACCCTAGCACAGATACGCAGTATTTT. The rearrangement uses TRBV11-3 and TRBJ2-3, with TRBD2 as a possible D gene (5 bases). V lost 0 bases, J lost 0 bases, and 13 bases lay in between. The CDR3 spans 17 residues. CDR1 is SGHNT and CDR2 is YENEEA in the germline V gene.